One sample yielded the 6 T cell receptor beta chains listed below, sequenced in a study of blood T cell repertoires in COVID-19. The data were produced by immunoSEQ multiplex PCR, yet TCRdb's version contains in-frame clones alone and is incomplete. The sample records approximately 230,000 clones, about 93% being singletons. Sequenced material: PBMCs or T cells enriched from blood (not recorded which). These receptors originate from a woman aged 18-30 years who had recovered from COVID-19.

The chain joins TRBV7-2 to TRBJ2-5, with 9 positions matching TRBD2. Trimming removed 5 bases from V and 1 base from J; junction bases left unmatched: 8. Germline CDR1 reads SGHTA; CDR2 reads FQGNSA. This CDR3 has 16 residues. CDR3 region: CASSLSGGWGQETQYF. The CDR3 DNA sequence: TGTGCCAGCAGCCTTAGCGGGGGATGGGGCCAAGAGACCCAGTACTTC. The entire variable domain, with the rest obtained from reference TRBV7-2 and TRBJ2-5, is as follows: GAGVSQSPSNKVTEKGKDVELRCDPISGHTALYWYRQSLGQGLEFLIYFQGNSAPDKSGLPSDRFSAERTGGSVSTLTIQRTQQEDSAVYLCASSLSGGWGQETQYFGPGTRLLVL.

The chain employs TRBV15 and TRBJ2-7; possible D gene TRBD1, 6 bases. Germline V gene data show CDR1 as LNHNV and CDR2 as YYDKDF (reference sequence). This CDR3 spans 14 amino acids. Between the trimmed V and J ends, which lost 2 bases and 3 bases, there was a span of 11 bases. The CDR3 loop reads CATSRTGQIYEQYF. CDR3 in DNA: TGTGCCACCAGCAGAACCGGACAGATCTACGAGCAGTACTTC.

This rearrangement joins TRBV29-1 to TRBJ2-5, with 14 bases fitting TRBD2. The CDR3 spans 18 residues. The V segment lost 4 bases and the J segment 2 bases; nucleotides outside the gene matches: 12. Germline CDR1 SQVTM, CDR2 ANQGSEA. Here the CDR3 DNA reads TGCAGCGTTGTCGCAGTTAAGGGACTAGCGGGGGAACAAGAGACCCAGTACTTC. Residues: CSVVAVKGLAGEQETQYF. Using reference TRBV29-1 and TRBJ2-5 for the parts outside the CDR3, the full variable domain is SAVISQKPSRDICQRGTSLTIQCQVDSQVTMMFWYRQQPGQSLTLIATANQGSEATYESGFVIDKFPISRPNLTFSTLTVSNMSPEDSSIYLCSVVAVKGLAGEQETQYFGPGTRLLVL.

The chain employs TRBV9 and TRBJ2-1; 8 bases are a match to TRBD1. Germline V gene sequence: CDR1 SGDLS, CDR2 YYNGEE. Trimming took 2 bases from V and 5 from J; bases not matched to a gene: 9. The CDR3 totals 16 residues. Written as DNA, the CDR3 is TGTGCCAGCAGCGTCCATCGACAGGGGTTAAACAATGAGCAGTTCTTC. This gives the protein CASSVHRQGLNNEQFF.

V gene TRBV15 combines with J gene TRBJ2-2; a weak D match, TRBD2 (5 bases). Per the germline V gene, CDR1 is LNHNV and CDR2 is YYDKDF (reference sequence). The CDR3 contains 17 residues. V lost 3 bases and J 0 bases, leaving 14 bases between the germline ends. The CDR3 protein is CATSRRVLRPNTGELFF. CDR3 in DNA: TGTGCCACCAGCAGGAGGGTTCTTAGACCGAACACCGGGGAGCTGTTTTTT.

V and J are TRBV4-3 and TRBJ2-6, with D possibly being TRBD1 (5 bases). Germline CDR1 and CDR2: LGHNA and YSLEER. V was shortened by 3 bases and J by 0 bases, with 12 bases between the two germline ends. The CDR3 consists of 17 residues. The CDR3 spells CASSHPDSHSGANVLTF. Here the CDR3 DNA reads TGCGCCAGCAGCCATCCAGACAGCCACTCTGGGGCCAACGTCCTGACTTTC.